This paragraph covers one T cell receptor beta chain sequence. The data derive from a study of blood T cell repertoires in COVID-19. The table came from immunoSEQ multiplex PCR; TCRdb's copy has only in-frame clones and leaves some out. The sample yields some 52,000 clones, 80% to 85% seen once. The length of the CDR3 is 14 residues. In germline, CDR1 is SGHTA, CDR2 FQGTGA. The ends lost 4 bases at V and 1 base at J; junction bases unmatched: 0. Sequencing input: peripheral blood. The sequence was obtained from a man in his fifties with acute or convalescent COVID-19. This chain connects TRBV7-3 to TRBJ2-3, with TRBD1 matching over 9 bases. Here the CDR3 DNA reads TGTGCCAGCAGCTGGGACAGGGGCACAGATACGCAGTATTTT. Its translation: CASSWDRGTDTQYF.